These T cell receptor beta chains were read from a single sample in a study of cytomegalovirus exposure and HLA in healthy donors. Profiled with immunoSEQ multiplex PCR; TCRdb holds only in-frame clones, not every one. The table lists some 190,000 clones, around 86% of them singletons, with roughly 1.7% in the top ten. Material for sequencing was PBMCs. The receptor source for this set is a woman younger than 30 in good health and CMV-seronegative. Each CDR3 is given with its conserved first and last residue. The order of the fields is J gene, D gene, clone size, V gene, CDR3 protein, CDR3 DNA. The D gene is left open where the match is weak. Some rows mark clone size as missing; the rest say once, few, many or name a class of expanded clone.

>TRBJ2-5|TRBD1|NA|TRBV9
CASSRDRGEKETQYF
TGTGCCAGCAGCAGAGACAGGGGGGAGAAAGAGACCCAGTACTTC
>TRBJ2-7|NA|few|TRBV2
CASSEGSQYF
TGTGCCAGCAGTGAGGGCAGCCAGTACTTC
>TRBJ2-7|NA|NA|TRBV28
CASTVVGHAYEQYF
TGTGCCAGCACTGTCGTGGGGCACGCCTACGAGCAGTACTTC
>TRBJ2-7|NA|NA|TRBV4-1
CASSQGELVPEQYF
TGCGCCAGCAGCCAAGGAGAACTAGTCCCCGAGCAGTACTTC
>TRBJ1-2|NA|NA|TRBV28
CASSLDFSYGYTF
TGTGCCAGCAGTTTAGATTTTAGCTATGGCTACACCTTC
>TRBJ1-2|NA|NA|TRBV6-1
CASSEAKHYSYGYTF
TGTGCCAGCAGTGAAGCCAAACACTATTCCTATGGCTACACCTTC
>TRBJ2-7|TRBD2|NA|TRBV5-4
CASSVGTSSYEQYF
TGTGCCAGCAGCGTGGGGACTAGCTCCTACGAGCAGTACTTC
>TRBJ1-1|NA|NA|TRBV5-1
CASQGSWGFLNTEAFF
TGCGCCAGTCAGGGTTCTTGGGGTTTTTTGAACACTGAAGCTTTCTTT
>TRBJ2-1|TRBD1|NA|TRBV6-1
CASSENLGQGGNEQFF
TGTGCCAGCAGTGAAAACCTGGGACAGGGGGGCAATGAGCAGTTCTTC
>TRBJ2-2|NA|NA|TRBV27
CASGVGRTNTGELFF
TGTGCCAGCGGGGTGGGCAGGACAAACACCGGGGAGCTGTTTTTT
>TRBJ2-1|TRBD2|once|TRBV9
CASSPQASGRAGNEQFF
TGTGCCAGCAGCCCCCAGGCTAGCGGGAGGGCAGGGAATGAGCAGTTCTTC
>TRBJ2-7|TRBD1|NA|TRBV5-4
CASSSPGQGLYEQYF
TGTGCCAGCAGCTCCCCGGGACAGGGTTTATACGAGCAGTACTTC
>TRBJ2-7|NA|NA|TRBV19
CASSWAGNEQYF
TGTGCCAGCAGTTGGGCGGGGAACGAGCAGTACTTC
>TRBJ1-2|NA|once|TRBV27
CASSPVGVYGYTF
TGTGCCAGCAGTCCTGTCGGGGTCTATGGCTACACCTTC
>TRBJ2-3|NA|NA|TRBV7-9
CASSLRWGVIDTQYF
TGTGCCAGCAGCTTAAGGTGGGGGGTGATAGATACGCAGTATTTT
>TRBJ1-5|NA|NA|TRBV10-1
CASPLPVGVGSGNQPQHF
TGCGCCAGCCCCCTTCCGGTAGGGGTGGGCAGTGGCAATCAGCCCCAGCATTTT
>TRBJ2-1|TRBD2|once|TRBV9
CASSPTSGRKNEQFF
TGTGCCAGCAGCCCCACTAGCGGGAGGAAAAATGAGCAGTTCTTC
>TRBJ2-1|TRBD2|NA|TRBV11-3
CASSLEDPVAGGRDEQFF
TGTGCCAGCAGCTTAGAGGACCCGGTGGCGGGAGGCAGGGATGAGCAGTTCTTC
>TRBJ2-7|TRBD2|NA|TRBV11-2
CASSLGASGSREQYF
TGTGCCAGCAGCTTGGGCGCTAGCGGGAGCAGGGAGCAGTACTTC
>TRBJ2-1|NA|NA|TRBV11-2
CASSLTGRNEQFF
TGTGCCAGCAGCTTAACAGGCCGGAATGAGCAGTTCTTC
>TRBJ1-4|TRBD1|once|TRBV2
CASRTGEGEKLFF
TGTGCCAGCCGGACAGGGGAGGGAGAAAAACTGTTTTTT
>TRBJ2-1|TRBD1|NA|TRBV11-2
CASSSSPGQGPNEQFF
TGTGCCAGCAGCTCATCCCCCGGACAGGGTCCCAATGAGCAGTTCTTC
>TRBJ1-1|TRBD1|NA|TRBV19
CASSLDRGGVEAFF
TGTGCCAGTAGTCTGGACAGGGGAGGGGTAGAAGCTTTCTTT
>TRBJ2-3|NA|NA|TRBV7-2
CASSLLGPNTDTQYF
TGTGCCAGCAGCTTACTGGGCCCAAACACAGATACGCAGTATTTT
>TRBJ1-4|NA|NA|TRBV9
CASSVLGHSNEKLFF
TGTGCCAGCAGCGTTTTAGGACACAGTAATGAAAAACTGTTTTTT
>TRBJ1-5|NA|NA|TRBV19
CASSILGLDQPQHF
TGTGCCAGTAGTATTTTGGGGCTCGATCAGCCCCAGCATTTT
>TRBJ2-7|NA|once|TRBV11-1
CASSFGQTYEQYF
TGTGCCAGCAGCTTCGGACAGACCTACGAGCAGTACTTC
>TRBJ2-2|NA|NA|TRBV7-2
CASSFFRYGTGELFF
TGTGCCAGCAGCTTTTTTCGCTATGGCACCGGGGAGCTGTTTTTT
>TRBJ1-3|NA|NA|TRBV6-6
CASSSLSDSGNTIYF
TGTGCCAGCAGTTCCCTGAGCGACTCTGGAAACACCATATATTTT
>TRBJ2-7|TRBD1|once|TRBV7-9
CASSPRDRSYEQYF
TGTGCCAGCAGCCCACGGGACAGGTCCTACGAGCAGTACTTC
>TRBJ2-2|TRBD1|NA|TRBV6-1
CASKEDRGFTGELFF
TGTGCCAGCAAGGAGGACAGGGGCTTCACCGGGGAGCTGTTTTTT
>TRBJ1-5|NA|NA|TRBV6-5
CASSYSSQGHQPQHF
TGTGCCAGCAGTTACTCATCACAGGGTCATCAGCCCCAGCATTTT
>TRBJ2-7|TRBD2|NA|TRBV27
CASSLAGGKVYEQYF
TGTGCCAGCAGTTTAGCGGGAGGGAAGGTCTACGAGCAGTACTTC
>TRBJ1-2|NA|NA|TRBV2
CASTGEHKNFYGYTF
TGTGCCAGCACGGGGGAGCACAAAAACTTCTATGGCTACACCTTC
>TRBJ1-5|TRBD1|NA|TRBV5-1
CASSPGTENQPQHF
TGCGCCAGCAGCCCTGGGACAGAAAATCAGCCCCAGCATTTT
>TRBJ1-1|TRBD1|NA|TRBV25-1
CASRLQGGSNTEAFF
TGTGCCAGCAGGCTACAGGGGGGGTCGAACACTGAAGCTTTCTTT
>TRBJ2-1|TRBD2|once|TRBV27
CASQLAGYYNEQFF
TGTGCCAGCCAACTAGCGGGATACTACAATGAGCAGTTCTTC
>TRBJ1-1|NA|once|TRBV28
CASSVSRLEAFF
TGTGCCAGCAGCGTATCGAGGTTAGAAGCTTTCTTT
>TRBJ2-6|NA|NA|TRBV5-8
CASSLAAAGANVLTF
TGTGCCAGCAGCTTGGCCGCGGCTGGGGCCAACGTCCTGACTTTC
>TRBJ2-3|NA|NA|TRBV4-3
CASSRRWPAGDTQYF
TGCGCCAGCAGCCGACGTTGGCCGGCGGGGGATACGCAGTATTTT
>TRBJ2-3|TRBD1|NA|TRBV6-6
CVSRQGSDTQYF
TGTGTCTCCCGACAGGGATCCGATACGCAGTATTTT